This T cell receptor beta chain was sequenced for a study of cytomegalovirus exposure and HLA in healthy donors. Findings of the study overall: Relative to equally common others, HLA-associated TCR beta chains showed greater clonal expansion in a later analysis.

13 Jbeta primers and 60 Vbeta primers were used for the PCR. Profiled with immunoSEQ multiplex PCR; TCRdb holds only in-frame clones, not every one. This table has hundreds of thousands of clones, 70% to 90% appearing once. This clone was found once. Its antigen is still unknown. V was clipped by 0 bases and J by 11 bases, with 14 bases between them. There are 15 residues in the CDR3. The germline V gene encodes CDR1 MNHEY and CDR2 SVGAGI. The material sequenced was PBMCs. The sequence derives from a woman between 18 and 29 years old in good health and CMV-seronegative. The chain employs TRBV6-5 and TRBJ1-6; tentative D call: TRBD1 (6 bases). The CDR3 loop reads CASSYSNRAETPLHF. CDR3 DNA: TGTGCCAGCAGTTACTCGAACAGGGCGGAGACACCCCTCCACTTT.